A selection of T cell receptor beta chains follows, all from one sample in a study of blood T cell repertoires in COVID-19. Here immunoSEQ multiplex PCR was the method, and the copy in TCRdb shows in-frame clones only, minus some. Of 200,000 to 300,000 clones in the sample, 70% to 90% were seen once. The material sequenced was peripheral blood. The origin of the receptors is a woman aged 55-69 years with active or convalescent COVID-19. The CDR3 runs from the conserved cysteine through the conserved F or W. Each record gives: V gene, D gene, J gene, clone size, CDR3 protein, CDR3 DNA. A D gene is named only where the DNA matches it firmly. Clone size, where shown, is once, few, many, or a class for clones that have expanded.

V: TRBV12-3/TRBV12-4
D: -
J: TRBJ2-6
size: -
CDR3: CASSRGGANVLTF
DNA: TGTGCCAGCAGCCGGGGAGGGGCCAACGTCCTGACTTTC

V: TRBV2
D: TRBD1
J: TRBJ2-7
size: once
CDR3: CASSAGQGSSYEQYF
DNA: TGTGCCAGCAGCGCCGGACAGGGTAGCTCCTACGAGCAGTACTTC

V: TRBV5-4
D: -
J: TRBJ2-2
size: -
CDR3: CASSLAGSPGELFF
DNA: TGTGCCAGCAGCTTGGCCGGGAGTCCCGGGGAGCTGTTTTTT

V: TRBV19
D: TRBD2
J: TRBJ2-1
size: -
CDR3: CASSTSGSTYNEQFF
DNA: TGTGCCAGTAGCACTAGCGGGAGCACCTACAATGAGCAGTTCTTC

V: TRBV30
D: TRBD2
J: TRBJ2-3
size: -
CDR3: CAWSTGEGWTQYF
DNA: TGTGCCTGGAGTACGGGGGAGGGCTGGACGCAGTATTTT

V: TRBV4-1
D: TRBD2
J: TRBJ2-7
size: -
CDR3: CASSPSGLAGASYEQYF
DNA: TGCGCCAGCAGCCCATCGGGACTAGCGGGAGCCTCCTACGAGCAGTACTTC

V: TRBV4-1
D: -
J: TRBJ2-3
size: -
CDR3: CASSQEGGRGLTTDTQYF
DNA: TGCGCCAGCAGCCAAGAAGGTGGACGTGGACTTACCACAGATACGCAGTATTTT

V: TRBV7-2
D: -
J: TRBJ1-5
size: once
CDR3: CASSRRPQGRKDQPQHF
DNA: TGTGCCAGCAGCCGTCGTCCACAGGGTCGCAAGGATCAGCCCCAGCATTTT

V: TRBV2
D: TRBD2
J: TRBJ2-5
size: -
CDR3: CASSGLAGGQETQYF
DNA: TGTGCCAGCAGTGGGCTAGCGGGGGGGCAAGAGACCCAGTACTTC

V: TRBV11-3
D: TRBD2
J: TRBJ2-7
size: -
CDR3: CASSFTSGITYEQYF
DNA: TGTGCCAGCAGCTTTACTAGCGGGATTACCTACGAGCAGTACTTC

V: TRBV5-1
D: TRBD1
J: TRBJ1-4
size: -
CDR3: CASSQGQDNEKLFF
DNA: TGCGCCAGCAGCCAGGGACAGGATAATGAAAAACTGTTTTTT

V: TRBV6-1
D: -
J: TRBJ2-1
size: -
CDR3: CASSEEGRGLTYNEQFF
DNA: TGTGCCAGCAGTGAAGAGGGGCGGGGGCTAACCTACAATGAGCAGTTCTTC

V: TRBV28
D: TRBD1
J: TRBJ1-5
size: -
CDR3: CASSLHRGQGQPQHF
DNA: TGTGCCAGCAGTTTACACAGGGGGCAGGGTCAGCCCCAGCATTTT

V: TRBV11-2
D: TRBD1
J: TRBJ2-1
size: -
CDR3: CASSLGTGGWNEQFF
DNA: TGTGCCAGCAGCTTAGGGACAGGGGGCTGGAATGAGCAGTTCTTC

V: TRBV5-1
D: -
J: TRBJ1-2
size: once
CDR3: CASSLEGTGYTF
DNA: TGCGCCAGCAGCTTAGAGGGCACTGGCTACACCTTC

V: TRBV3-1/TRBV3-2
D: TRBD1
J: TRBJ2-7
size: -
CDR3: CASSSRDRGAYEQYF
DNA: TGTGCCAGCAGCTCCCGGGACAGGGGGGCCTACGAGCAGTACTTC

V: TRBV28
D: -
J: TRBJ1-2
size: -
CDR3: CASRRSQGSDGYTF
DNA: TGTGCCAGCAGGCGCAGCCAGGGCTCAGATGGCTACACCTTC

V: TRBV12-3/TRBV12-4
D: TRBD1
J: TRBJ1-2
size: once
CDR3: CASRSQGSYGYTF
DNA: TGTGCCAGCAGATCACAGGGGAGCTATGGCTACACCTTC

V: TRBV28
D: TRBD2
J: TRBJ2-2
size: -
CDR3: CASSLSWTSGGARSGELFF
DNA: TGTGCCAGCAGTTTAAGCTGGACTAGCGGGGGGGCCAGGAGCGGGGAGCTGTTTTTT

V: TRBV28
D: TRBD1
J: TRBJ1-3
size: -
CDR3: CASSSGQGRNTIYF
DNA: TGTGCCAGCAGTTCTGGACAGGGGAGAAACACCATATATTTT

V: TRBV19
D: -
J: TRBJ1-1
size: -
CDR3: CASSRAGLNTEAFF
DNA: TGTGCCAGTAGTCGTGCAGGGCTGAACACTGAAGCTTTCTTT

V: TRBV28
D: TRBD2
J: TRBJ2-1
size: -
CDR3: CASRSPGLDNEQFF
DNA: TGTGCCAGCAGATCGCCGGGACTAGACAATGAGCAGTTCTTC

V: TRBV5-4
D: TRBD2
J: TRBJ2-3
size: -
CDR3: CASSHTSGTDTQYF
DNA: TGTGCCAGCAGCCATACTAGCGGCACAGATACGCAGTATTTT

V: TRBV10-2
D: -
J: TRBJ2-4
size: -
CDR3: CASSFPQAPSAKNIQYF
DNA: TGCGCCAGCAGTTTCCCACAGGCCCCTTCGGCCAAAAACATTCAGTACTTC

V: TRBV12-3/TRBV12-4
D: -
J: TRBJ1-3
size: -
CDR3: CASSFSGEDTIYF
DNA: TGTGCCAGCAGTTTTTCGGGGGAAGACACCATATATTTT

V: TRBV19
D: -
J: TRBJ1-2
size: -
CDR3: CASSEEGVSGYTF
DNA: TGTGCCAGTAGTGAGGAAGGGGTCTCTGGCTACACCTTC

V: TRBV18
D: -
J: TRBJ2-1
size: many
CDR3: CASSSDLSPYNEQFF
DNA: TGTGCCAGCTCCTCGGACTTGTCCCCCTACAATGAGCAGTTCTTC

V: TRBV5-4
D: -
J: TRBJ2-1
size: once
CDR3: CASRMGPALLGSYNEQFF
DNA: TGTGCCAGCAGAATGGGCCCTGCCCTATTAGGCTCCTACAATGAGCAGTTCTTC

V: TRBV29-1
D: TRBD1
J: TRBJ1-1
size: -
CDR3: CSVGQETNTEAFF
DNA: TGCAGCGTCGGACAGGAGACGAACACTGAAGCTTTCTTT

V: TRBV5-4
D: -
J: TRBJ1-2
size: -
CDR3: CASSLASGLHYGYTF
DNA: TGTGCCAGCAGCTTGGCGTCAGGGCTCCACTATGGCTACACCTTC

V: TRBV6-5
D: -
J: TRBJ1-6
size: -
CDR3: CASSLLTPNNSPLHF
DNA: TGTGCCAGCAGTTTGTTGACACCTAATAATTCACCCCTCCACTTT

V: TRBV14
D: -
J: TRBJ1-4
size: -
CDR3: CASSQGRGEKLFF
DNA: TGTGCCAGCAGCCAAGGGAGGGGTGAAAAACTGTTTTTT

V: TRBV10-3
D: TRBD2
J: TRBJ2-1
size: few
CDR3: CATTGTSGGHLREQFF
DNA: TGTGCCACAACCGGGACTAGCGGGGGGCACCTCAGAGAGCAGTTCTTC

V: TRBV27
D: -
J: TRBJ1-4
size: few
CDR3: CASSQWTSPNEKLFF
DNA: TGTGCCAGCAGTCAGTGGACAAGCCCTAATGAAAAACTGTTTTTT

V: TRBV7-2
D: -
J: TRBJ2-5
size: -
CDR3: CASSLPLNQETQYF
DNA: TGTGCCAGCAGCTTACCACTGAACCAAGAGACCCAGTACTTC

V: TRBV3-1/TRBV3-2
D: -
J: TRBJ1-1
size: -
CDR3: CASSQGQGRTEAFF
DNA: TGTGCCAGCAGCCAAGGGCAGGGTAGGACTGAAGCTTTCTTT

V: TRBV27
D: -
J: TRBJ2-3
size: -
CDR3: CASSLSVRFTQYF
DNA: TGTGCCAGCAGTTTATCTGTCCGTTTTACGCAGTATTTT

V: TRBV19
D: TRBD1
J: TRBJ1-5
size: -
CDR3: CASSGTGGYQPQHF
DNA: TGTGCCAGTAGTGGGACAGGGGGCTATCAGCCCCAGCATTTT

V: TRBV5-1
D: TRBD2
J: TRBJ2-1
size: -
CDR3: CASSLRTSGSVDNEQFF
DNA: TGCGCCAGCAGCCTACGGACTAGCGGGAGTGTGGACAATGAGCAGTTCTTC

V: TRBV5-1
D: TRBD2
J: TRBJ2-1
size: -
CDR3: CASSLAGGTNNEQFF
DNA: TGCGCCAGCAGCTTAGCGGGAGGAACAAACAATGAGCAGTTCTTC

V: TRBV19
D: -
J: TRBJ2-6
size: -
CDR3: CASDSSGANVLTF
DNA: TGTGCCAGTGACAGCTCTGGGGCCAACGTCCTGACTTTC

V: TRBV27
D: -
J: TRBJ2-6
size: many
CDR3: CASSLSYQDGANVLTF
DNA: TGTGCCAGCAGTTTATCATACCAGGATGGGGCCAACGTCCTGACTTTC

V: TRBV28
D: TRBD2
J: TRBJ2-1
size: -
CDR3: CASSRRGGAKPSRFYNEQFF
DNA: TGTGCCAGCAGCCGTCGGGGGGGGGCCAAACCCTCCAGGTTTTACAATGAGCAGTTCTTC

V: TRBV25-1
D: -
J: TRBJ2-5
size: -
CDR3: CASSEPRVQETQYF
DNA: TGTGCCAGCAGTGAACCCCGGGTCCAAGAGACCCAGTACTTC